The T cell receptor beta chain described here comes from a study of T cell repertoires in cytomegalovirus infection. At the level of the study: It was recently identified HLA-C-restricted and well-studied HLA-B-restricted CMV epitopes that the study used. A matching HLA type, together with CMV infection, was signaled by public TCR beta signatures.

Via MiXCR, TCRdb re-called the reads, giving one row per CDR3 protein. This sample yields about 310,000 distinct CDR3 sequences, of which around 25% are seen a single time; roughly 13% belongs to the top ten. V lost 4 bases and J 3 bases, leaving 16 bases between the germline ends. In germline, CDR1 is MNHEY, CDR2 SVGEGT. The CDR3 length is 16 residues. Regarding this clonotype: Its antigen is not identified.

Source: cultured PBMCs, taken from culture after CMV antigen stimulation. V gene TRBV6-2 or TRBV6-3 combines with J gene TRBJ2-1; D unclear. This clonotype was obtained from a human donor in good health (CMV status not recorded). Some clones in this sample may be carry-over from other donors' samples. The CDR3 here is CASSLDKSRLYNEQFF. CDR3 in DNA: TGTGCCAGCAGTTTAGATAAGTCTAGACTCTACAATGAGCAGTTCTTC.